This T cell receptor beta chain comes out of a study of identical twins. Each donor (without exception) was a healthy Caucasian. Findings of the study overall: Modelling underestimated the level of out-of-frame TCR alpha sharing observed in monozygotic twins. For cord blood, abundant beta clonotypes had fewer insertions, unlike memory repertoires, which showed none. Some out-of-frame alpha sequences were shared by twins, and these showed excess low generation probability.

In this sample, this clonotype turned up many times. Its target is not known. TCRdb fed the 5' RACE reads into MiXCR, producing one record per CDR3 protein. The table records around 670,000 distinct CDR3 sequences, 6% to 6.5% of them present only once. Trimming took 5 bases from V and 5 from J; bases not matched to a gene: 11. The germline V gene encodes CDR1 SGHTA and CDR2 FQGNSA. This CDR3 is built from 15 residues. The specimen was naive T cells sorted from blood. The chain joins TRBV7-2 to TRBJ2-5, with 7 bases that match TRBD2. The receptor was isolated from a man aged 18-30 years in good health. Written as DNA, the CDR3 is TGTGCCAGCAGCCCTACCGCCGGGACTACGGAGACCCAGTACTTC. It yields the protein CASSPTAGTTETQYF. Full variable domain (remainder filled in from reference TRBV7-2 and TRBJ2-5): GAGVSQSPSNKVTEKGKDVELRCDPISGHTALYWYRQSLGQGLEFLIYFQGNSAPDKSGLPSDRFSAERTGGSVSTLTIQRTQQEDSAVYLCASSPTAGTTETQYFGPGTRLLVL.